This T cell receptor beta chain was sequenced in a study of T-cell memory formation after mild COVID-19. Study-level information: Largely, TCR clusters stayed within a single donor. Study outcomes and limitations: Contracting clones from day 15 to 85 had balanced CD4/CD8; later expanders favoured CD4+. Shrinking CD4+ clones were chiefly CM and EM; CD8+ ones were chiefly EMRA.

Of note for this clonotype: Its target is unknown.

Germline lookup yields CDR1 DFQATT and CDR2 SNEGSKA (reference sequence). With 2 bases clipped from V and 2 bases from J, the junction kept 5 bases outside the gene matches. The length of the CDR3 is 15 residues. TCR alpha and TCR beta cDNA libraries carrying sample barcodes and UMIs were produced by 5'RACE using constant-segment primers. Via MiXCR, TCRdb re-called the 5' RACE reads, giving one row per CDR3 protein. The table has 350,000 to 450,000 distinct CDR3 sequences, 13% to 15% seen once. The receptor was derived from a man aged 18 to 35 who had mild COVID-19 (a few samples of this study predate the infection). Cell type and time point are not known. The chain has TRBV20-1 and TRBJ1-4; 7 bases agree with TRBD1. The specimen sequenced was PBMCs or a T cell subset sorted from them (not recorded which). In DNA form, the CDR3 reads TGCAGTGCTAGATCAGGGACAGCCACTAATGAAAAACTGTTTTTT. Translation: CSARSGTATNEKLFF.